The 13 T cell receptor beta chains below come from one sample, sequenced in a study of cytomegalovirus exposure and HLA in healthy donors. 60 Vbeta and 13 Jbeta primers were used in PCR. TCRdb's table, derived via immunoSEQ multiplex PCR, lists solely in-frame clones and lacks some. Of tens of thousands of clones in the sample, about four fifths were seen once. Sequencing was performed on PBMCs. These receptors all come from a man aged 50-59 years in good health and CMV-seronegative.

The chain employs TRBV27 and TRBJ1-2; 11 positions match TRBD1. This CDR3 has 17 amino acids. With 0 bases clipped from V and 5 bases from J, the junction kept 8 bases outside the gene matches. Germline CDR1 MNHEY, CDR2 SMNVEV (reference sequence). The CDR3 reads CASSLSGTGGLNYGYTF. The DNA for the CDR3 is TGTGCCAGCAGTTTATCCGGGACAGGGGGTTTAAATTATGGCTACACCTTC.

The V and J genes are TRBV6-7 and TRBJ2-7; 7 positions agree with TRBD1. TRBV6-7 is an ORF; its function is uncertain. The trim removed 3 bases at V and 3 bases at J, leaving 14 bases unmatched. The CDR3 sequence is 17 residues long. CDR3 region: CASSYIAGTVPFYEQYF. CDR3 DNA sequence: TGTGCCAGCAGTTATATTGCCGGGACAGTCCCCTTCTACGAGCAGTACTTC.

A few counts support this clone. The chain links TRBV10-3 to TRBJ1-3; D is uncertain. CDR1 ENHRY and CDR2 SYGVKD come from the germline V gene. V shed 10 bases and J shed 3 bases, with 19 bases lying between them. The CDR3 covers 15 residues. In nucleotides, the CDR3 is TGTGCCAGCAGCGTAGCGGTTGGGTTTGGAAACACCATATATTTT. The encoded protein is CASSVAVGFGNTIYF.

The V and J genes are TRBV5-1 and TRBJ2-7, with 9 nucleotides matching TRBD2. In germline, CDR1 is SGHRS, CDR2 YFSETQ. Trimming took 0 bases from V and 6 from J; bases not matched to a gene: 10. This CDR3 has 16 amino acids. Here the CDR3 reads CASSLGAGGPPLEQYF. CDR3 coding DNA: TGCGCCAGCAGCTTGGGGGCGGGAGGGCCTCCCCTCGAGCAGTACTTC.

The rearrangement links TRBV6-1 to TRBJ1-2; D is unresolved. The CDR3 loop spans 15 amino acids. V was shortened by 0 bases and J by 8 bases, with 16 bases between the two germline ends. Germline CDR1 and CDR2: MNHNS and SASEGT. The CDR3 is CASSEAVSPYSGYTF. The CDR3 coding sequence is TGTGCCAGCAGTGAAGCGGTGAGTCCTTATAGCGGCTACACCTTC.

This chain links TRBV5-1 with TRBJ2-7, with D perhaps TRBD1 (5 bases). Germline loops: CDR1 SGHRS, CDR2 YFSETQ. The CDR3 covers 15 residues. V was cut by 0 bases and J by 5 bases, with 15 bases left in between. CDR3 region: CASSLAMGPRNEQYF. DNA for the CDR3: TGCGCCAGCAGCTTGGCGATGGGGCCTCGTAACGAGCAGTACTTC.

This sequence joins TRBV2 and TRBJ1-5; D not certain. The germline V gene has CDR1 SNHLY and CDR2 FYNNEI. V was trimmed by 5 bases and J by 6 bases, leaving 14 bases between them. CDR3 length: 14 amino acids. CDR3 in amino acids: CASSQNPRGQPQHF. The CDR3 DNA reads TGTGCCAGCAGTCAAAACCCTCGGGGTCAGCCCCAGCATTTT.

The gene calls are TRBV10-3 and TRBJ2-3, with a tentative D call TRBD1 (7 bases). Deletions cut 8 bases from V and 0 bases from J, with 15 bases between. There are 15 residues in the CDR3. Per the germline V gene, CDR1 is ENHRY and CDR2 is SYGVKD. The CDR3 here is CAIGGTASSTDTQYF. DNA for the CDR3: TGTGCCATCGGAGGGACAGCAAGTAGCACAGATACGCAGTATTTT.

The chain combines TRBV11-2 with TRBJ1-3; D call uncertain. V was trimmed by 1 base and J by 0 bases, leaving 10 bases between them. Germline V gene data show CDR1 as SGHAT and CDR2 as FQNNGV. CDR3 length equals 16 residues. The CDR3 loop is CASSLVRSGSGNTIYF. The DNA for the CDR3 is TGTGCCAGCAGCTTAGTTCGGTCGGGCTCTGGAAACACCATATATTTT.

CDR3 loop: CASSAPGQGVGNTEAFF. CDR3 coding DNA: TGTGCCAGCAGTGCTCCGGGACAGGGGGTTGGGAACACTGAAGCTTTCTTT. This chain connects TRBV28 to TRBJ1-1, with 11 nucleotides matching TRBD1. V lost 5 bases, J lost 1 base, and 9 bases stayed unmatched. CDR3 length equals 17 residues. Germline loops: CDR1 MDHEN, CDR2 SYDVKM.

The CDR3 protein is CASSLLPPGQGGETQYF. The DNA of the CDR3 is TGCGCCAGCAGCTTGTTACCCCCGGGACAGGGAGGAGAGACCCAGTACTTC. This chain connects TRBV5-1 to TRBJ2-5, with 9 bases matching TRBD1. Germline CDR1 and CDR2: SGHRS and YFSETQ. The CDR3 contains 17 residues. Trimming took 1 base from V and 4 from J; bases not matched to a gene: 11.

This chain links TRBV7-9 with TRBJ2-5, with D possibly being TRBD1 (6 bases). The CDR3 length is 12 residues. The V and J ends lost 1 base and 14 bases respectively, with 14 bases between them. Germline loops: CDR1 SEHNR, CDR2 FQNEAQ (reference sequence). The CDR3 here is CASSLDRAPPYF. The CDR3 nucleotides read TGTGCCAGCAGCTTAGACAGGGCGCCCCCATACTTC.

The genes are TRBV27 and TRBJ2-1; D is perhaps TRBD2 (5 bases). The CDR3 has 11 amino acids. Germline values: CDR1 MNHEY, CDR2 SMNVEV (reference sequence). The germline V and J ends were trimmed by 7 bases and 8 bases, with 9 bases remaining between them. The CDR3 loop is CASKAGHEQFF. CDR3 nucleotides: TGTGCCAGCAAGGCGGGCCATGAGCAGTTCTTC.